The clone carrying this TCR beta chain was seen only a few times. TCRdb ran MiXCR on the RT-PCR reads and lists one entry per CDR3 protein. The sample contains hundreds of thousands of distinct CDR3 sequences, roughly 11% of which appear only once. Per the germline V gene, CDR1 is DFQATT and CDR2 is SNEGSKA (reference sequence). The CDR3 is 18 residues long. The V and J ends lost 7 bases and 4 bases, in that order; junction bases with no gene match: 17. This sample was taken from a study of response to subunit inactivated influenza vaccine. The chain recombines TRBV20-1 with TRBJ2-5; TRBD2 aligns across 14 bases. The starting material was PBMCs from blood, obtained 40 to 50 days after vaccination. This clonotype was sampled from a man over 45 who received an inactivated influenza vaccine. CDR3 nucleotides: TGCAGTGTATTACAAAACCCCGGGACTAGCGGGAGTTTAGAGACCCAGTACTTC. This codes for CSVLQNPGTSGSLETQYF.